This TCR beta chain was found in a study of OX40 agonist ivuxolimab in advanced cancers. Overall study: The patients' treatment was ivuxolimab, an agonistic anti-OX40 (CD134) antibody.

This table comes from immunoSEQ multiplex PCR, and its TCRdb copy is limited to in-frame clones, with some not included. The sample carries about 10,000 clones, approximately 63% recorded once. This CDR3 region has 14 residues. Per germline, CDR1 SGHNT and CDR2 YENEEA. Trimming shortened V by 5 bases and J by 4 bases, and 12 bases separated the two germline ends. Study-level findings and limits: In the 0.1 to 3.0 mg/kg range, CD4+ and CD8+ blood T cells had expanded clonally by week 6. The investigators did not determine what antigen specificity the expanded peripheral T cells had.

This clone appeared a few times. Its antigen is not identified. The chain joins TRBV11-3 to TRBJ2-1; D may be TRBD2 (6 bases). This specimen consisted of CD4+ or CD8+ T cells sorted from blood, obtained in a trial of the OX40 agonist ivuxolimab. This sequence was found in an adult with an advanced solid tumor such as melanoma, head and neck, liver or kidney cancer. The CDR3 nucleotides read TGTGCCAGCAGCCCGAGTGGGGGGTACAATGAGCAGTTCTTC. Amino acid sequence: CASSPSGGYNEQFF.